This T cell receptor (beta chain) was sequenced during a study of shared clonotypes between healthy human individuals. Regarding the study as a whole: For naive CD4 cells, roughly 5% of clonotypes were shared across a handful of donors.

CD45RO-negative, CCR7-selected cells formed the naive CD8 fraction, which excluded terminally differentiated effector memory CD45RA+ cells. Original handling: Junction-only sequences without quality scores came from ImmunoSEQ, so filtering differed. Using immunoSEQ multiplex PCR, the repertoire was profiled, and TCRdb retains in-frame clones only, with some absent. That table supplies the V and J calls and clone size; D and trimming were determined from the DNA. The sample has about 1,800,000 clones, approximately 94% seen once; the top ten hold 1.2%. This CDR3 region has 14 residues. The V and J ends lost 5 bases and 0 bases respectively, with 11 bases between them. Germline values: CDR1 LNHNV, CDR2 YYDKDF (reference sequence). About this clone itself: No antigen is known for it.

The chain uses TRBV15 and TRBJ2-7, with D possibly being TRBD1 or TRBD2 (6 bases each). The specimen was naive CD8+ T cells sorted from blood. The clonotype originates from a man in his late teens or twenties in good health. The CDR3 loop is CATSVRGLSYEQYF. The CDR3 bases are TGTGCCACCAGCGTCCGGGGGCTCTCCTACGAGCAGTACTTC.